This entry describes one TCR beta chain. Antigen: not known. This sample stems from a study of T-cell memory formation after mild COVID-19. Study-level information: TCR clusters were largely donor specific.

The CDR3 has 15 amino acids. Trimming stripped 1 base from V and 3 bases from J, with 10 bases between. Germline CDR1 is MNHEY and CDR2 is SVGEGT. General study points: Mainly in CM and EM were contracting CD4+ clones; CD8+ were in EMRA.

TCRdb independently ran MiXCR on the 5' RACE reads; one entry per CDR3 protein. The data show 170,000 or so distinct CDR3 sequences, 20% to 25% seen once. Sequencing input: PBMCs or a T cell subset sorted from them (not recorded which). This chain uses TRBV6-2 or TRBV6-3 with TRBJ2-1; D is unclear. The TCR was taken from an adult woman who had mild COVID-19 (a few samples of this study predate the infection). Cell type and time point are not known. The CDR3 coding sequence is TGTGCCAGCAGTTACTTCCTGGGGAACTACAATGAGCAGTTCTTC. Translating it yields CASSYFLGNYNEQFF.